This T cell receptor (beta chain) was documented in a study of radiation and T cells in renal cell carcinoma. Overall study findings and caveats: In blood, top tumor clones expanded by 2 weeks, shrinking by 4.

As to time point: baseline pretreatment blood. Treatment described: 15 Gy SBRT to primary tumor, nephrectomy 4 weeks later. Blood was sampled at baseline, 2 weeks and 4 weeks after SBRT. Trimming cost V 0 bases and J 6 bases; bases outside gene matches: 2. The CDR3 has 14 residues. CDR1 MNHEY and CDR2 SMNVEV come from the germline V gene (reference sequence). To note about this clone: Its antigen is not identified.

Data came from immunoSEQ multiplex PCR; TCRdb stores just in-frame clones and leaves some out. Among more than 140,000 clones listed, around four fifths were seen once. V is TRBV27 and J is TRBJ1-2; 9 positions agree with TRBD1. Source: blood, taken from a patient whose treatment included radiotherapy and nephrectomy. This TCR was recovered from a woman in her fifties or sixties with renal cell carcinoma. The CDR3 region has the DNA TGTGCCAGCAGTTTATCGGACAGGGGCCATGGCTACACCTTC. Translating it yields CASSLSDRGHGYTF.